The present T cell receptor beta chain was sequenced within a study of T cell responses to AZD1222 COVID-19 vaccine. Broader study findings: The study sampled repertoires only after the peak T cell response.

On this clone itself: Its specificity is not known.

The CDR3 extends over 11 amino acids. CDR1 and CDR2 (germline): MDHEN, SYDVKM. V lost 3 bases to trimming and J lost 13 bases, with 9 bases between them. Using immunoSEQ multiplex PCR, the repertoire was profiled, and TCRdb retains in-frame clones only, with some absent. Among about 35,000 clones, approximately 84% were seen once, and the ten largest hold approximately 10%. The sequence was obtained from an adult who received the AZD1222 COVID-19 vaccine. This chain joins TRBV28 and TRBJ1-4; tentatively, D is TRBD1 (5 bases). The source material was peripheral blood, sampled 28 days after the second AZD1222 dose. CDR3 DNA: TGTGCCAGCAGTTTTACAGGACGACTGTTTTTT. It translates to CASSFTGRLFF. Together with reference TRBV28 and TRBJ1-4, the CDR3 gives the full variable domain: DVKVTQSSRYLVKRTGEKVFLECVQDMDHENMFWYRQDPGLGLRLIYFSYDVKMKEKGDIPEGYSVSREKKERFSLILESASTNQTSMYLCASSFTGRLFFGSGTQLSVL.